The TCR beta chain under discussion was sequenced for a study of blood T cells in healthy people across ages. The CDR3 runs 15 residues. CDR1 and CDR2 from the germline V gene are SGHTA and FQGNSA. V gave up 5 bases and J gave up 6 bases, with 17 bases separating them. It was with a sample-barcoded 5' primer and a J-beta primer mix that a second PCR of roughly 6 to 11 cycles was run. MiXCR, run by TCRdb on the 5' RACE reads, gives a single entry per CDR3 protein. This repertoire shows roughly 700,000 distinct CDR3 sequences, around 49% found once; its top ten account for roughly a third. The receptor's source is a woman in her sixties or seventies in good health. V gene TRBV7-2 combines with J gene TRBJ1-5, with D possibly matching TRBD1 (6 bases). The specimen was blood. CDR3 amino acids: CASSKTDRRGQPQHF. The CDR3, as DNA: TGTGCCAGCAGCAAAACCGACAGGCGGGGTCAGCCCCAGCATTTT.